The clone carrying this TCR beta chain was counted only a few times. Compared with germline, one end of the junction differs, possibly owing to a read error. These data come from a study of cytomegalovirus exposure and HLA in healthy donors. It was with 60 Vbeta and 13 Jbeta primers that the PCR ran. TCRdb keeps only in-frame clones here, not all; method: immunoSEQ multiplex PCR. Of 95,000 to 150,000 clones in the sample, around 75% are singletons; the top ten hold about 8.3%. This CDR3 is 13 amino acids long. Germline CDR1 is LNHDA and CDR2 is SQIVND (reference sequence). The TCR comes from a woman aged 45-59 years in good health and CMV-seropositive. V usage is TRBV19 and J usage is TRBJ1-2; D is undetermined. The sequenced material came from PBMCs. CDR3 sequence: CASSPGNYYGYPF. CDR3 nucleotide sequence: TGTGCCAGTAGTCCGGGAAACTACTATGGCTACCCCTTC.